What follows are 27 T cell receptor beta chains derived from one specimen sequenced in a study of shared clonotypes between healthy human individuals. Naive CD8 cells, CD45RO-negative and positively selected for CCR7, excluded terminally differentiated effector memory CD45RA+ cells. TCRdb keeps only in-frame clones here, not all; method: immunoSEQ multiplex PCR. The sample includes roughly 2,000,000 clones, about 94% seen only once; the top ten take 1.5% to 2%. What was sequenced was naive CD8+ T cells from PBMCs. These receptors all come from a man aged 18 to 30 in good health. Some clones in this sample may be carry-over from other donors' samples.

The rearrangement uses TRBV7-3 and TRBJ2-1, with 9 nucleotides matching TRBD2. The CDR3 has 15 residues. The junction had 7 bases not matched to a gene; V was cut back by 5 bases and J by 5 bases. Germline CDR1 and CDR2: SGHTA and FQGTGA. The CDR3 DNA follows: TGTGCCAGCAGCCCAGGACTAGCGATAAACAATGAGCAGTTCTTC. This codes for CASSPGLAINNEQFF.

The chain links TRBV5-1 to TRBJ2-7; 8 nucleotides match TRBD1. This CDR3 has 14 residues. The germline CDR1 and CDR2 sequences are SGHRS and YFSETQ. V lost 3 bases to trimming and J lost 8 bases; unmatched junction nucleotides: 10. The CDR3 DNA sequence: TGCGCCAGCAGCTCGCCGGACAGGGTGTTCAAGCAGTACTTC. This codes for CASSSPDRVFKQYF.

The V gene is TRBV19, the J gene TRBJ1-2; no definite D call. Germline assignment: CDR1 LNHDA and CDR2 SQIVND (reference sequence). This CDR3 is 15 amino acids long. V lost 1 base and J 3 bases, leaving 12 bases between the germline ends. The CDR3 nucleotides read TGTGCCAGTAGTATAGGCTACGCCGGGGACTATGGCTACACCTTC. Translated: CASSIGYAGDYGYTF.

The table lists this clone with a count of one. This rearrangement joins TRBV28 to TRBJ2-4; 7 bases match TRBD2. The V segment lost 7 bases and the J segment 1 base; nucleotides outside the gene matches: 10. CDR1 MDHEN and CDR2 SYDVKM come from the germline V gene. CDR3 size: 16 residues. The CDR3 DNA sequence: TGTGCCAGCAACCCCCCGGGAGGATTTGCCAAAAACATTCAGTACTTC. As protein: CASNPPGGFAKNIQYF.

Here the CDR3 DNA reads TGTGCCATCAGTGAGATGGGGGGGGAGACCCAGTACTTC. As protein: CAISEMGGETQYF. The J gene is TRBJ2-5, the V gene TRBV10-3; TRBD2 aligns across 7 bases. Germline trimming cut 2 bases from V and 5 bases from J; bases unmatched to any gene: 2. Germline V gene data show CDR1 as ENHRY and CDR2 as SYGVKD. The CDR3 is 13 amino acids.

The chain joins TRBV27 to TRBJ2-7, with a weak D call TRBD1 (6 bases). Germline CDR1 and CDR2: MNHEY and SMNVEV (reference sequence). The CDR3 contains 13 residues. The germline V and J ends were trimmed by 6 bases and 4 bases, with 13 bases remaining between them. CDR3 sequence reads: CASRGRGRYEQYF. As DNA, the CDR3 is TGTGCCAGCAGGGGCAGGGGTCGGTACGAGCAGTACTTC.

This chain links TRBV28 with TRBJ2-1, with 8 bases aligning to TRBD1. V was pared by 6 bases and J by 3 bases, with 7 bases of the junction left unmatched. CDR3 length equals 15 residues. The germline gives CDR1 MDHEN, CDR2 SYDVKM. The CDR3 DNA reads as TGTGCCAGCAGACCGGGACAGGAGCTCTACAATGAGCAGTTCTTC. Its translation is CASRPGQELYNEQFF.

The genes are TRBV7-3 and TRBJ2-7, with D perhaps given as TRBD1 or TRBD2 (5 bases each). Germline V gene lookup returns CDR1 SGHTA and CDR2 FQGTGA. V lost 5 bases and J lost 6, with 14 bases in between. The CDR3 contains 13 residues. This chain's CDR3 is CASSTIRGVEQYF. CDR3 sequence (DNA): TGTGCCAGCAGCACAATACGAGGGGTCGAGCAGTACTTC.

The chain has TRBV9 and TRBJ2-1; tentatively, D is TRBD1 (6 bases). V dropped 4 bases and J dropped 3 bases, with 11 bases sitting between them. CDR3 length equals 14 residues. In germline, CDR1 is SGDLS, CDR2 YYNGEE. The CDR3 region is CASSFRTDYNEQFF. Here the CDR3 DNA reads TGTGCCAGCAGCTTCCGGACAGACTACAATGAGCAGTTCTTC.

V usage is TRBV4-1 and J usage is TRBJ1-2, with D perhaps matching TRBD1 (6 bases). The V gene's germline CDR1 is MGHRA and CDR2 YSYEKL. The CDR3 totals 15 residues. Trimming left V 1 base short and J 3 bases short, with 12 bases between. The CDR3 here is CASSQGRGGDYGYTF. The CDR3 nucleotides read TGCGCCAGCAGCCAAGGGAGGGGGGGAGACTATGGCTACACCTTC.

V is TRBV15 and J is TRBJ1-1; D call uncertain. Germline CDR1 reads LNHNV; CDR2 reads YYDKDF (reference sequence). V shed 1 base and J shed 4 bases, with 10 bases lying between them. The CDR3 is 14 residues long. The CDR3 protein is CATSRGGESTEAFF. For the CDR3, the DNA is TGTGCCACCAGCAGAGGTGGGGAATCCACTGAAGCTTTCTTT.

The rearrangement joins TRBV15 to TRBJ2-1; no clear D gene. There are 13 residues in the CDR3. Looked up from germline, CDR1 is LNHNV and CDR2 is YYDKDF (reference sequence). V was pared by 8 bases and J by 1 base, with 9 bases between. The DNA of the CDR3 is TGTGCCACCCGGGTGGATTCCTACAATGAGCAGTTCTTC. Amino acid sequence: CATRVDSYNEQFF.

The chain recombines TRBV29-1 with TRBJ2-7; 7 bases map to TRBD2. Germline CDR1 reads SQVTM; CDR2 reads ANQGSEA. The CDR3 is 15 amino acids. The junction had 14 bases not matched to a gene; V was cut back by 6 bases and J by 3 bases. DNA for the CDR3: TGCAGCGTGTTGAGGGTTGGGGACTACCACTACGAGCAGTACTTC. This codes for CSVLRVGDYHYEQYF.

Turning to this clone: In the same sample, other DNA sequences code for this CDR3. The chain recombines TRBV30 with TRBJ2-1; D gene uncertain. The CDR3 runs to 14 residues. From germline, CDR1 is GTSNPN and CDR2 SVGIG (reference sequence). V dropped 3 bases and J dropped 0 bases, with 9 bases sitting between them. The CDR3 is CAWRGASSYNEQFF. The CDR3 DNA is TGTGCCTGGAGAGGCGCCAGCTCCTACAATGAGCAGTTCTTC.

This chain uses TRBV19 with TRBJ2-2, with 12 nucleotides matching TRBD1. Germline CDR1 reads LNHDA; CDR2 reads SQIVND (reference sequence). There are 16 residues in the CDR3. V lost 2 bases, J lost 4 bases, and 2 bases stayed unmatched. DNA for the CDR3: TGTGCCAGTAGTATACGGGACAGGGGGCCCACCGGGGAGCTGTTTTTT. Translated: CASSIRDRGPTGELFF.

The chain is built from TRBV27 and TRBJ2-2; possibly TRBD1 for D (6 bases). Trimming cost V 7 bases and J 0 bases, with 15 bases left between them. In germline, CDR1 is MNHEY, CDR2 SMNVEV (reference sequence). The CDR3 contains 16 residues. The CDR3 reads CASTPRGQTNTGELFF. The CDR3 DNA sequence: TGTGCCAGCACCCCCCGAGGACAGACGAACACCGGGGAGCTGTTTTTT.

The V call is TRBV19, the J call TRBJ2-1, with 7 positions matching TRBD1. From germline, CDR1 is LNHDA and CDR2 SQIVND (reference sequence). After removal of 7 bases from V and 4 bases from J, the junction contained 16 bases not matched to a gene. CDR3 size: 17 residues. The CDR3 here is CASTSLGTERSYNEQFF. The CDR3 DNA is TGTGCCAGTACCTCGTTGGGGACAGAGAGATCTTACAATGAGCAGTTCTTC.

As to this clone: Other DNA sequences in the sample encode the same CDR3. This rearrangement joins TRBV7-7 to TRBJ2-7; 10 nucleotides match TRBD1. The junction had 1 base not matched to a gene; V was cut back by 1 base and J by 1 base. The germline V gene has CDR1 SSHAT and CDR2 FNYEAQ (reference sequence). This CDR3 has 15 residues. The DNA for the CDR3 is TGTGCCAGCAGCTTAGGGACAGGGGGTTCCTACGAGCAGTACTTC. Translated: CASSLGTGGSYEQYF.

V and J are TRBV5-6 and TRBJ2-3, with 8 nucleotides matching TRBD2. The CDR3 has 17 amino acids. V lost 0 bases to trimming and J lost 3 bases; unmatched junction nucleotides: 9. Germline V lookup: CDR1 SGHDT, CDR2 YYEEEE. The CDR3 DNA is TGTGCCAGCAGCTTGGTCCGTGGGAGCGGGGGTACAGATACGCAGTATTTT. Encoded protein: CASSLVRGSGGTDTQYF.

Here the CDR3 DNA reads TGTGCCAGCAGCTTCGTACTAGCGGCAGAGACCCAGTACTTC. This gives the protein CASSFVLAAETQYF. The V gene is TRBV5-5, the J gene TRBJ2-5; 8 nucleotides match TRBD2. The V and J ends lost 2 bases and 4 bases, in that order; junction bases with no gene match: 4. There are 14 residues in the CDR3. Germline V gene sequence: CDR1 SGHKS, CDR2 YYEKEE (reference sequence). Full variable domain (outside the CDR3, taken from reference TRBV5-5 and TRBJ2-5): DAGVTQSPTHLIKTRGQQVTLRCSPISGHKSVSWYQQVLGQGPQFIFQYYEKEERGRGNFPDRFSARQFPNYSSELNVNALLLGDSALYLCASSFVLAAETQYFGPGTRLLVL.

The chain joins TRBV23-1 to TRBJ2-4; D may be TRBD2 (6 bases). TRBV23-1 is an ORF, and what it does is uncertain. The CDR3 loop spans 14 amino acids. V dropped 0 bases and J dropped 9 bases, with 12 bases sitting between them. The CDR3, as DNA: TGCGCCAGCAGTCAATCGGAATGGGGAGGCATTCAGTACTTC. It is translated as CASSQSEWGGIQYF.

The chain links TRBV29-1 to TRBJ2-3, with TRBD2 matching over 9 bases. The V gene end was trimmed by 2 bases and the J gene end by 7 bases; junction bases not matched to a gene: 7. There are 14 residues in the CDR3. Germline CDR1 is SQVTM and CDR2 is ANQGSEA. The CDR3 DNA is TGCAGCGTTGAACCTAGCGGGGTCCGCCATACGCAGTATTTT. Its protein is CSVEPSGVRHTQYF.

V usage is TRBV5-6 and J usage is TRBJ1-4, with 9 bases that match TRBD1. Per germline, CDR1 SGHDT and CDR2 YYEEEE. The trim removed 4 bases at V and 7 bases at J, leaving 5 bases unmatched. This CDR3 spans 14 amino acids. The CDR3 loop reads CASSGGQGGEKLFF. In DNA, the CDR3 is TGTGCCAGCAGCGGGGGACAGGGAGGTGAAAAACTGTTTTTT.

The rearrangement uses TRBV28 and TRBJ2-1; maybe TRBD2 (5 bases). The ends were cut back, 7 bases at V and 3 bases at J, with 10 bases in the middle. This CDR3 contains 13 residues. Germline V lookup: CDR1 MDHEN, CDR2 SYDVKM. In DNA form, the CDR3 reads TGTGCCAGCACCGGGGAGATCTACAATGAGCAGTTCTTC. Its translation: CASTGEIYNEQFF. Based on the CDR3 plus reference TRBV28 and TRBJ2-1, the full variable domain is DVKVTQSSRYLVKRTGEKVFLECVQDMDHENMFWYRQDPGLGLRLIYFSYDVKMKEKGDIPEGYSVSREKKERFSLILESASTNQTSMYLCASTGEIYNEQFFGPGTRLTVL.

This clone was counted once. The V call is TRBV21-1, the J call TRBJ2-7; TRBD1, as called in the table, went unchecked against the DNA. TRBV21-1 is classified as a pseudogene. CDR3 length: 11 amino acids. Here the CDR3 DNA reads TGTGCCAGCAGCAAAACAGACGAGCAGTACTTC. Amino acid sequence: CASSKTDEQYF.

This clone was detected a few times. The V and J genes are TRBV5-1 and TRBJ2-3; 9 nucleotides align to TRBD2. Trimming cost V 6 bases and J 4 bases; bases outside gene matches: 6. CDR1 SGHRS and CDR2 YFSETQ come from the germline V gene. CDR3 length equals 14 residues. CDR3 amino acids: CASKVAGVPDTQYF. CDR3 nucleotide sequence: TGCGCCAGCAAGGTAGCGGGAGTCCCAGATACGCAGTATTTT.

The J gene is TRBJ1-5, the V gene TRBV6-1; no clear D gene. This CDR3 is built from 12 residues. Trimming stripped 2 bases from V and 11 bases from J, with 10 bases between. Per the germline V gene, CDR1 is MNHNS and CDR2 is SASEGT. The CDR3 loop is CASSELPGAQHF. CDR3 coding DNA: TGTGCCAGCAGTGAATTACCTGGAGCCCAGCATTTT.